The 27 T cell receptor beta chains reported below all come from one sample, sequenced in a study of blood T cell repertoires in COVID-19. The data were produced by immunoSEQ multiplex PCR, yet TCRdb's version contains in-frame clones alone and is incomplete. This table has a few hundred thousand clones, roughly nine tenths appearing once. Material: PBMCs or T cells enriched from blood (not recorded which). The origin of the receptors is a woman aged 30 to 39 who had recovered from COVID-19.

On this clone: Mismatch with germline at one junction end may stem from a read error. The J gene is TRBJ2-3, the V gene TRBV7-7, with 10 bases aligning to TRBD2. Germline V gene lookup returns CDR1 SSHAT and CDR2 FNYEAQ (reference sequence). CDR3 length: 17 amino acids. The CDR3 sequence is CASSLGPGTSDTDTQYF. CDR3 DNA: TGTGCTAGCAGCTTAGGTCCCGGGACTAGCGACACAGATACGCAGTATTTT.

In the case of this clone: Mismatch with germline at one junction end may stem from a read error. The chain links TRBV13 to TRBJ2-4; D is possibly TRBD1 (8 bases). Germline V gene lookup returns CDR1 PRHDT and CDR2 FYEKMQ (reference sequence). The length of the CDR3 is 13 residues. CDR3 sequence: CASSSDRGLPHHF. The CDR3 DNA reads TGTGCCAGCAGCTCCGACAGGGGACTACCCCACCACTTC.

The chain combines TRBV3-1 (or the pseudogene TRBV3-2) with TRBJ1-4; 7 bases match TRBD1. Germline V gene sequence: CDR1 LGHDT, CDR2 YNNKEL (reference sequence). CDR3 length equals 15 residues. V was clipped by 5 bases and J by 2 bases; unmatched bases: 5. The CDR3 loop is CASSSNRGTNEKLFF. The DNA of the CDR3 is TGTGCCAGCAGCTCCAACAGGGGTACTAATGAAAAACTGTTTTTT.

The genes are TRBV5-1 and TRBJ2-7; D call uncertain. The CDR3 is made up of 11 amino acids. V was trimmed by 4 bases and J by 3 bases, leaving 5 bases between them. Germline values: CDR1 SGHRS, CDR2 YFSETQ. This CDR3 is CASSENYEQYF. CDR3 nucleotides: TGCGCCAGCAGCGAGAACTACGAGCAGTACTTC. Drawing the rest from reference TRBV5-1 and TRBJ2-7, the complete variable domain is KAGVTQTPRYLIKTRGQQVTLSCSPISGHRSVSWYQQTPGQGLQFLFEYFSETQRNKGNFPGRFSGRQFSNSRSEMNVSTLELGDSALYLCASSENYEQYFGPGTRLTVT.

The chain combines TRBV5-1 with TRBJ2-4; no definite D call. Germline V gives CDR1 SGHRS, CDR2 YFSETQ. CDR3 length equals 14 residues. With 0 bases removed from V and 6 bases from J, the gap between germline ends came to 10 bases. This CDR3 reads CASSLAGYGNIQYF. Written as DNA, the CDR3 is TGCGCCAGCAGCTTGGCCGGGTATGGAAACATTCAGTACTTC.

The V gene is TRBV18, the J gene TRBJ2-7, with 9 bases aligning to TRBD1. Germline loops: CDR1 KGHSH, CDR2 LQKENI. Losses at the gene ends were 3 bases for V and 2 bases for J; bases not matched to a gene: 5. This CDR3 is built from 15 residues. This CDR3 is CASSPGTGTPYEQYF. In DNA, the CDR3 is TGTGCCAGCTCACCCGGGACAGGGACTCCCTACGAGCAGTACTTC. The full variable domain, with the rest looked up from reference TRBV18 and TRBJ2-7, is NAGVMQNPRHLVRRRGQEARLRCSPMKGHSHVYWYRQLPEEGLKFMVYLQKENIIDESGMPKERFSAEFPKEGPSILRIQQVVRGDSAAYFCASSPGTGTPYEQYFGPGTRLTVT.

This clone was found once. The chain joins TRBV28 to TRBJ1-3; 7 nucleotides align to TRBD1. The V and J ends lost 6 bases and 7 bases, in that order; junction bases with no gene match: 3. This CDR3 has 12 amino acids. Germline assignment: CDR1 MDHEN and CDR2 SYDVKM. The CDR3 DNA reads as TGTGCCAGCAGGACAGGGTCCAACACCATATATTTT. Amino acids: CASRTGSNTIYF.

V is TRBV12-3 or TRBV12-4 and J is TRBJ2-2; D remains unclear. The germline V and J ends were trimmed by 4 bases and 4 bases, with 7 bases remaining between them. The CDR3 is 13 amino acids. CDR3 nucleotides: TGTGCCAGCAGTTCGCCACTCACCGGGGAGCTGTTTTTT. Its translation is CASSSPLTGELFF.

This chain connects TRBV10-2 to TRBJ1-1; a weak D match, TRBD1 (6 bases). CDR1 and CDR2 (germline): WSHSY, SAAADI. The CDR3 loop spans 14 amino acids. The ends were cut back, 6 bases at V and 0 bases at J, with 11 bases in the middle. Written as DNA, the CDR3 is TGCGCCAGCAGGCCCGGGACAATGAACACTGAAGCTTTCTTT. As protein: CASRPGTMNTEAFF.

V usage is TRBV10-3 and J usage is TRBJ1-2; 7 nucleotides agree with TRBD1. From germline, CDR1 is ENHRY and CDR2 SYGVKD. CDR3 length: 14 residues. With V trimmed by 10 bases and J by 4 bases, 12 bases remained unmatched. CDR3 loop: CATLGQQGTYGYTF. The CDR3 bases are TGTGCCACCTTGGGACAACAGGGGACCTATGGCTACACCTTC.

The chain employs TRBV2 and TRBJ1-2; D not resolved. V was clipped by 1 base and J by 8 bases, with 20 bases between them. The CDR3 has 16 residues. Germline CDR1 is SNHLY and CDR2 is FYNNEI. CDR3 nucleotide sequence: TGTGCCAGCAGTGAAGGAGGGTCAAGTCGATTCGGGGGCTACACCTTC. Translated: CASSEGGSSRFGGYTF.

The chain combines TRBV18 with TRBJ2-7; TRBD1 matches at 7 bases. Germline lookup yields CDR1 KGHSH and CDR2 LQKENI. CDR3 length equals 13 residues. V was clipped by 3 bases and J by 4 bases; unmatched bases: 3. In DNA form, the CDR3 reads TGTGCCAGCTCACCGGGACAGAATTACGAGCAGTACTTC. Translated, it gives CASSPGQNYEQYF.

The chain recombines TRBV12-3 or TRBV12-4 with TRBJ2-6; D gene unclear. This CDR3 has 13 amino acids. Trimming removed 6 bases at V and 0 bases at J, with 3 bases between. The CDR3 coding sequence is TGTGCCAGCAGACACTCTGGGGCCAACGTCCTGACTTTC. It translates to CASRHSGANVLTF.

Here the CDR3 DNA reads TGCGCCAGCAGCCAGGGGGCCCAGGCGGTAGGTGAAAAACTGTTTTTT. Its protein product is CASSQGAQAVGEKLFF. The chain links TRBV4-1 to TRBJ1-4; TRBD1 might be the D (6 bases). The CDR3 is 16 residues long. Germline loops: CDR1 MGHRA, CDR2 YSYEKL. The V end was cut by 3 bases, the J end by 7 bases, with 18 bases between.

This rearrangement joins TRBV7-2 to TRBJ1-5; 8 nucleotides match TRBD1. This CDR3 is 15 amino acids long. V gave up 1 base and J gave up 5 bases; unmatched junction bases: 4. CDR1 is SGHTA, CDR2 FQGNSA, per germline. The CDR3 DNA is TGTGCCAGCAGCTTAGTGGTGGACAGGGATCAGCCCCAGCATTTT. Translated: CASSLVVDRDQPQHF.

The CDR3 loop reads CASSVGGGTTSYNEQFF. The CDR3 region has the DNA TGTGCCAGCAGCGTAGGAGGGGGGACTACGAGCTACAATGAGCAGTTCTTC. The chain recombines TRBV9 with TRBJ2-1, with D maybe TRBD2 (7 bases). This CDR3 has 17 residues. Trimming cost V 0 bases and J 3 bases, with 16 bases left between them. The germline CDR1 and CDR2 sequences are SGDLS and YYNGEE.

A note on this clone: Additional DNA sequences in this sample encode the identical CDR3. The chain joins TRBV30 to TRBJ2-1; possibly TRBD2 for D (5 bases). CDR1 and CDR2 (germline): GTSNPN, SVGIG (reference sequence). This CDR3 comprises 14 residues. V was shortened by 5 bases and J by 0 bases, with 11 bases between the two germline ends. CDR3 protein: CAWGSGSSYNEQFF. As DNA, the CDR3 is TGTGCCTGGGGATCTGGGAGCTCCTACAATGAGCAGTTCTTC.

The CDR3 DNA reads TGTGCCGCAGGCCCCACACTAGGGATTTCCTACGAGCAGTACTTC. Translating it yields CAAGPTLGISYEQYF. The chain joins TRBV27 to TRBJ2-7; possible D gene TRBD2, 5 bases. This CDR3 has 15 amino acids. The germline gives CDR1 MNHEY, CDR2 SMNVEV (reference sequence). Trimming cost V 11 bases and J 1 base, with 21 bases left between them.

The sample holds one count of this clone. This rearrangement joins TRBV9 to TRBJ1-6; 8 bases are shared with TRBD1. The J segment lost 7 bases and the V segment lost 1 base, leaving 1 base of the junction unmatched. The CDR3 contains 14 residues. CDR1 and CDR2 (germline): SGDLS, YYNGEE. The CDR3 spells CASSVRQGNSPLHF. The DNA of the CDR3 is TGTGCCAGCAGCGTAAGACAGGGGAATTCACCCCTCCACTTT.

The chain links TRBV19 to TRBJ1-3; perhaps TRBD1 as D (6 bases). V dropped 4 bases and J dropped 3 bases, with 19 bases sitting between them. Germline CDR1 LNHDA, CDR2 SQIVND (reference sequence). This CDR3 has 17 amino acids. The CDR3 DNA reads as TGTGCCAGTAGTACCCTTCGCCCAGGGGAAAGTGGAAACACCATATATTTT. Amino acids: CASSTLRPGESGNTIYF.

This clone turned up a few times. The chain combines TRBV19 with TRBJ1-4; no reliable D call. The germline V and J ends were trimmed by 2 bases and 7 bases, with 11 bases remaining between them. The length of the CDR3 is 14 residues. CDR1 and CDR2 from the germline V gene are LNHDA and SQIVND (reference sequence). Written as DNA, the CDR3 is TGTGCCAGTAGTATACGCAGGCTTGGTGAAAAACTGTTTTTT. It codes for CASSIRRLGEKLFF.

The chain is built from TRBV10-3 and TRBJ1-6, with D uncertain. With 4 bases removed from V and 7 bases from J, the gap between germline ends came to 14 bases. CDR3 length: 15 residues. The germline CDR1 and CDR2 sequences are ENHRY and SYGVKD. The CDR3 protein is CAISATGSGNSPLHF. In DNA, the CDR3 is TGTGCCATCAGTGCTACCGGCAGCGGGAATTCACCCCTCCACTTT.

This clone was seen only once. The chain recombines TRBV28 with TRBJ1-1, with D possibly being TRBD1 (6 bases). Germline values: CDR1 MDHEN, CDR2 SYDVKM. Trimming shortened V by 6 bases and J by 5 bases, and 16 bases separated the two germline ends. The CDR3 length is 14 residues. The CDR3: CASSPGHPGTEAFF. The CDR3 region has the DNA TGTGCCAGCAGCCCGGGACACCCGGGGACTGAAGCTTTCTTT.

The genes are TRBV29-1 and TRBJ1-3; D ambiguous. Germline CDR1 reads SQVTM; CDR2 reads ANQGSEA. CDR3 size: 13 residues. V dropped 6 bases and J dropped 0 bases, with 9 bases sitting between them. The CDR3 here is CSVRWSSGNTIYF. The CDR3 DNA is TGCAGCGTCCGATGGAGCTCTGGAAACACCATATATTTT.

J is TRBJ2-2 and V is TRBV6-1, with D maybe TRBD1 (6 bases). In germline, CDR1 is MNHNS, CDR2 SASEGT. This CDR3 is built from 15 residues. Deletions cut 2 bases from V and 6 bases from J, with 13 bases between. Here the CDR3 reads CASSEYQGIAGELFF. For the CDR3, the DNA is TGTGCCAGCAGTGAATACCAGGGGATTGCCGGGGAGCTGTTTTTT.

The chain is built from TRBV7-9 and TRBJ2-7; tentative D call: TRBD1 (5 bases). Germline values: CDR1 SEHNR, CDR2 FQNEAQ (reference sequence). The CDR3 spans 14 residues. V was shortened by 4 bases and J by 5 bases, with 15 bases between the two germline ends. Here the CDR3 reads CASSYNTGVDEQYF. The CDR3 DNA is TGTGCCAGCAGCTACAACACAGGTGTCGACGAGCAGTACTTC.

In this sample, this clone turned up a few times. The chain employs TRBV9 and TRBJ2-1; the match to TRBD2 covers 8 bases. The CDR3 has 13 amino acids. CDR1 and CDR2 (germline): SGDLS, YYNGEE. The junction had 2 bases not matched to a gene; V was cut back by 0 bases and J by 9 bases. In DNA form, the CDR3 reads TGTGCCAGCAGCGTAGGCGGGGGGCCTGAGCAGTTCTTC. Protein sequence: CASSVGGGPEQFF.